The 20 T cell receptor beta chains below come from one sample, sequenced in a study of Tregs in tolerant kidney transplant recipients (dated by TCRdb to the late 2010s). The library was prepared using the immunoSEQ multiplex PCR assay. Not all clones reach the TCRdb copy of this immuneACCESS table, which keeps in-frame sequences only. Checked studies attribute under half of the gap to unresolved V genes and leave the rest unexplained. The sample data list 100,000 to 150,000 clones, and roughly nine tenths of these were observed just once. The ten largest clones take up around 0.58% of the sample. Sequencing was carried out using CD4+ T cells from blood. The receptors were sampled from a human donor in good health.

This rearrangement joins TRBV30 to TRBJ2-2, with 10 bases matching TRBD1. Germline assignment: CDR1 GTSNPN and CDR2 SVGIG (reference sequence). The length of the CDR3 is 18 residues. Germline trimming cut 3 bases from V and 0 bases from J; bases unmatched to any gene: 10. The DNA for the CDR3 is TGTGCCTGGAGATGGGACAGGGGTTACCGCCCGAACACCGGGGAGCTGTTTTTT. Protein sequence: CAWRWDRGYRPNTGELFF. The full variable domain, its missing parts supplied by reference TRBV30 and TRBJ2-2, is SQTIHQWPATLVQPVGSPLSLECTVEGTSNPNLYWYRQAAGRGLQLLFYSVGIGQISSEVPQNLSASRPQDRQFILSSKKLLLSDSGFYLCAWRWDRGYRPNTGELFFGEGSRLTVL.

The table lists this clone with a count of one. V is TRBV5-3 and J is TRBJ2-2, with 14 nucleotides matching TRBD2. TRBV5-3 is noted as an ORF with a role that remains uncertain. Losses at the gene ends were 3 bases for V and 2 bases for J; bases not matched to a gene: 3. The CDR3 runs 17 residues. The CDR3 spells CARSSGTSGSNTGELFF. The CDR3 DNA reads TGTGCCAGAAGCTCCGGGACTAGCGGGAGCAACACCGGGGAGCTGTTTTTT.

CDR3: CASSLAQGPYEQYF. The DNA for the CDR3 is TGTGCCAGCAGCTTAGCGCAGGGTCCCTACGAGCAGTACTTC. V is TRBV7-9 and J is TRBJ2-7, with D tentatively TRBD1 (5 bases). CDR3 length: 14 residues. Trimming cost V 0 bases and J 2 bases, with 8 bases left between them. The V gene's germline CDR1 is SEHNR and CDR2 FQNEAQ (reference sequence).

In this sample, this clone turned up once. The chain employs TRBV6-5 and TRBJ1-1; 9 bases map to TRBD1. The CDR3 is made up of 15 amino acids. V dropped 6 bases and J dropped 1; count of bases not matched to a gene: 6. Germline CDR1 and CDR2: MNHEY and SVGAGI. CDR3 sequence reads: CASSRPGQGNTEAFF. Here the CDR3 DNA reads TGTGCCAGCAGCCGCCCGGGACAGGGGAACACTGAAGCTTTCTTT.

This sequence joins TRBV7-8 and TRBJ2-7; the D gene is possibly TRBD2 (5 bases). The CDR3 consists of 15 residues. Germline CDR1 is SGHVS and CDR2 is FQNEAQ. The V and J ends lost 5 bases and 4 bases respectively, with 18 bases between them. The CDR3 sequence is CASSPGIGFRYEQYF. The DNA for the CDR3 is TGTGCCAGCAGCCCCGGGATAGGATTTAGGTACGAGCAGTACTTC.

This rearrangement joins TRBV6-6 to TRBJ2-5, with 10 bases matching TRBD2. V lost 8 bases and J lost 2; bases outside the gene matches: 5. The CDR3 covers 14 residues. Germline CDR1 MNHNY, CDR2 SVGAGI (reference sequence). CDR3 in DNA: TGTGCCAGCGGGGCTAGCGGGGGTCAAGAGACCCAGTACTTC. Its translation: CASGASGGQETQYF.

This clone has just one count. The chain couples TRBV6-6 to TRBJ2-2; 7 bases fit TRBD1. The CDR3 has 14 amino acids. Per germline, CDR1 MNHNY and CDR2 SVGAGI (reference sequence). J lost 1 base, V lost 4 bases, and 0 bases had no gene match. The CDR3 DNA reads as TGTGCCAGCAGTTGGGACAGGAACACCGGGGAGCTGTTTTTT. Its protein product is CASSWDRNTGELFF.

This sequence joins TRBV27 and TRBJ1-5, with D possibly being TRBD1 (5 bases). This CDR3 has 14 residues. With 3 bases removed from V and 5 bases from J, the gap between germline ends came to 11 bases. Germline lookup yields CDR1 MNHEY and CDR2 SMNVEV (reference sequence). The chain's CDR3 is CASSFGGFDQPQHF. CDR3 nucleotide sequence: TGTGCCAGCAGTTTTGGGGGGTTTGATCAGCCCCAGCATTTT.

The chain carries TRBV9 and TRBJ2-2; the D is unclear. This CDR3 region has 16 residues. Trimming took 1 base from V and 0 from J, leaving 10 bases between them. The germline V gene encodes CDR1 SGDLS and CDR2 YYNGEE. CDR3: CASSVTRSANTGELFF. CDR3 in DNA: TGTGCCAGCAGCGTAACCAGGTCCGCGAACACCGGGGAGCTGTTTTTT.

The V call is TRBV4-2, the J call TRBJ1-1; D gene ambiguous. The CDR3 contains 16 residues. Germline lookup yields CDR1 LGHNA and CDR2 YNFKEQ. Trimming cost V 4 bases and J 1 base, with 16 bases left between them. Here the CDR3 reads CASSRRQVGENTEAFF. The CDR3 DNA reads TGTGCCAGCAGCCGTCGACAAGTCGGGGAGAACACTGAAGCTTTCTTT.

This clone was found a few times. The gene calls are TRBV7-2 and TRBJ2-1; 12 positions match TRBD2. V lost 5 bases to trimming and J lost 3 bases; unmatched junction nucleotides: 5. CDR1 is SGHTA and CDR2 is FQGNSA in the germline V gene. This CDR3 is built from 16 residues. The CDR3 reads CASSTRTSGIYNEQFF. The CDR3 DNA is TGTGCCAGCAGCACCCGGACTAGCGGGATCTACAATGAGCAGTTCTTC.

This sequence joins TRBV9 and TRBJ2-7; D may match TRBD1 or TRBD2 (5 bases each). Germline CDR1 SGDLS, CDR2 YYNGEE. Trimming removed 3 bases at V and 8 bases at J, with 18 bases between. The CDR3 covers 14 residues. The DNA for the CDR3 is TGTGCCAGCAGCGCCGGGGACGGCCCTAACCAGCAGTACTTC. Amino acids: CASSAGDGPNQQYF.

The chain is built from TRBV30 and TRBJ1-5, with TRBD1 matching over 9 bases. This CDR3 spans 16 amino acids. CDR1 is GTSNPN and CDR2 is SVGIG in the germline V gene (reference sequence). J gave up 3 bases and V 4 bases, and 10 bases lay outside the gene matches. Here the CDR3 DNA reads TGTGCCTGGAATCCCGGGGGGACAGGGTCCAATCAGCCCCAGCATTTT. This gives the protein CAWNPGGTGSNQPQHF.

The chain employs TRBV5-1 and TRBJ2-5, with D maybe TRBD2 (5 bases). Deletions cut 4 bases from V and 2 bases from J, with 12 bases between. This CDR3 has 14 residues. The germline V gene encodes CDR1 SGHRS and CDR2 YFSETQ. The CDR3, as DNA: TGCGCCAGCAGCCTCCTCGGAGGACAAGAGACCCAGTACTTC. Encoded protein: CASSLLGGQETQYF. The complete variable domain, with remaining parts taken from reference TRBV5-1 and TRBJ2-5, reads KAGVTQTPRYLIKTRGQQVTLSCSPISGHRSVSWYQQTPGQGLQFLFEYFSETQRNKGNFPGRFSGRQFSNSRSEMNVSTLELGDSALYLCASSLLGGQETQYFGPGTRLLVL.

The chain joins TRBV10-1 to TRBJ2-3; D might be TRBD2 (6 bases). V lost 4 bases and J lost 0, with 17 bases in between. The length of the CDR3 is 17 residues. Germline values: CDR1 WNHNN, CDR2 SYGVQD (reference sequence). CDR3: CASSGLGGGDSTDTQYF. DNA for the CDR3: TGCGCCAGCAGTGGGCTTGGTGGCGGGGACAGCACAGATACGCAGTATTTT.

V gene TRBV27 combines with J gene TRBJ2-7; D remains ambiguous. V was pared by 6 bases and J by 4 bases, with 19 bases between. The CDR3 loop spans 15 amino acids. Looked up from germline, CDR1 is MNHEY and CDR2 is SMNVEV (reference sequence). The CDR3 DNA reads as TGTGCCAGCAGCCGGCGTTTAAGAAACGGATACGAGCAGTACTTC. Translating it yields CASSRRLRNGYEQYF.

The chain employs TRBV2 and TRBJ1-1; D perhaps matches TRBD1 (6 bases). V was trimmed by 6 bases and J by 2 bases, leaving 13 bases between them. CDR1 is SNHLY, CDR2 FYNNEI, per germline. This CDR3 contains 14 residues. In DNA form, the CDR3 reads TGTGCCAGCAGATCTAGGGGGGGAAACACTGAAGCTTTCTTT. This gives the protein CASRSRGGNTEAFF.

The chain uses TRBV6-5 and TRBJ2-7; D is ambiguous. CDR3 length: 13 amino acids. The germline V gene encodes CDR1 MNHEY and CDR2 SVGAGI. The V end was cut by 5 bases, the J end by 3 bases, with 11 bases between. CDR3 DNA: TGTGCCAGCAGTCTTCGTAACAACTACGAGCAGTACTTC. Its translation: CASSLRNNYEQYF.

J is TRBJ1-2 and V is TRBV19; possible D gene TRBD1, 5 bases. The germline V and J ends were trimmed by 6 bases and 7 bases, with 9 bases remaining between them. The CDR3 has 11 residues. CDR1 LNHDA and CDR2 SQIVND come from the germline V gene (reference sequence). The CDR3 sequence: CASRFGGGYTF. DNA of the CDR3: TGTGCCAGTAGATTTGGGGGTGGCTACACCTTC.

This rearrangement joins TRBV2 to TRBJ2-7, with D possibly TRBD2 on 6 matching bases. CDR1 is SNHLY and CDR2 is FYNNEI in the germline V gene. The CDR3 runs 12 residues. V dropped 9 bases and J dropped 1 base, with 10 bases sitting between them. The CDR3, as DNA: TGTGCCAGTATGGAGGGATCCTACGAGCAGTACTTC. Translating gives CASMEGSYEQYF. Complete variable domain (other parts from reference TRBV2 and TRBJ2-7): EPEVTQTPSHQVTQMGQEVILRCVPISNHLYFYWYRQILGQKVEFLVSFYNNEISEKSEIFDDQFSVERPDGSNFTLKIRSTKLEDSAMYFCASMEGSYEQYFGPGTRLTVT.